This TCR beta chain derives from a study of vaccination effects on CD4 cells after COVID-19. The data were produced by immunoSEQ multiplex PCR, yet TCRdb's version contains in-frame clones alone and is incomplete. The repertoire holds 20,000 to 30,000 clones, roughly three quarters seen once, with approximately 8% in the top ten. This clone showed up just a few times. Its antigen is still unknown. This CDR3 has 16 residues. Germline V lookup: CDR1 MNHEY, CDR2 SMNVEV (reference sequence). V lost 4 bases to trimming and J lost 3 bases; unmatched junction nucleotides: 10. Sequencing was preceded by expansion of antigen-specific CD4+ T cells with viral peptide pools in the ViraFEST assay. Investigators separated out CD4+ T cells once around nine days of culture had passed. Each participant received a vaccine that was either BNT162b2 or mRNA-1273, given as two doses.

The chain has TRBV27 and TRBJ2-7; 9 bases are shared with TRBD1. The sequence came from a human donor who received a COVID-19 vaccine. The specimen comprised CD4+ T cells from PBMCs cultured with SARS-CoV-2 spike peptides, sampled after COVID-19 vaccination. CDR3 sequence reads: CASSSQSGTGSYEQYF. CDR3 DNA sequence: TGTGCCAGCAGTTCCCAGTCCGGGACAGGGAGCTACGAGCAGTACTTC.